Each of the 29 T cell receptor beta chains below was sequenced from the same sample in a study of early T cells in non-severe SARS-CoV-2 infection. TCRdb reanalysed the 5' RACE reads using MiXCR and keeps one entry per CDR3 protein. The sample includes just over 95,000 distinct CDR3 sequences, 8% to 13% of them seen just once. This specimen consisted of whole blood, obtained at baseline. Receptors were obtained from an adult who was a healthcare worker with PCR-confirmed SARS-CoV-2 infection or an uninfected control (not recorded which).

This clonotype has a handful of counts. The chain combines TRBV11-2 with TRBJ2-3; possibly TRBD1 for D (5 bases). This CDR3 region has 15 residues. Germline V gene data show CDR1 as SGHAT and CDR2 as FQNNGV. Trimming took 2 bases from V and 3 from J, leaving 12 bases between them. In DNA, the CDR3 is TGTGCCAGCAGCTTATATGGGGCGAGGACAGATACGCAGTATTTT. Residues: CASSLYGARTDTQYF. Variable domain in full (rest from reference TRBV11-2 and TRBJ2-3): EAGVAQSPRYKIIEKRQSVAFWCNPISGHATLYWYQQILGQGPKLLIQFQNNGVVDDSQLPKDRFSAERLKGVDSTLKIQPAKLEDSAVYLCASSLYGARTDTQYFGPGTRLTVL.

Many counts were recorded for this clonotype. V and J are TRBV29-1 and TRBJ2-1, with D maybe TRBD2 (5 bases). Trimming took off 5 bases at V and 9 bases at J, with 14 bases between the two ends. Germline V lookup: CDR1 SQVTM, CDR2 ANQGSEA. CDR3 length equals 12 residues. The CDR3 DNA follows: TGCAGCGTTACTCCTTCTAGCAGTGAGCAGTTCTTC. Protein sequence: CSVTPSSSEQFF.

The chain carries TRBV3-1 and TRBJ2-4; D may be TRBD1 (6 bases). This CDR3 comprises 15 residues. V lost 2 bases, J lost 5 bases, and 13 bases lay in between. Germline V gene data show CDR1 as LGHDT and CDR2 as YNNKEL (reference sequence). The CDR3 loop reads CASSQNPGHQNIQYF. Here the CDR3 DNA reads TGTGCCAGCAGCCAAAATCCGGGACACCAAAACATTCAGTACTTC.

This clonotype was counted at least ten times. The chain employs TRBV6-5 and TRBJ2-3; D remains unclear. This CDR3 contains 13 residues. V lost 8 bases and J lost 4, with 13 bases in between. The germline gives CDR1 MNHEY, CDR2 SVGAGI. As DNA, the CDR3 is TGTGCCAGCTCCTCATTAACCGCAGATACGCAGTATTTT. Translation gives CASSSLTADTQYF.

A few counts support this clonotype. V usage is TRBV7-8 and J usage is TRBJ2-1; D is possibly TRBD2 (5 bases). The CDR3 loop spans 18 amino acids. The germline V gene encodes CDR1 SGHVS and CDR2 FQNEAQ. Trimming stripped 2 bases from V and 4 bases from J, with 21 bases between. The CDR3 sequence is CASSLSLIVGAVYNEQFF. DNA for the CDR3: TGTGCCAGCAGCTTATCCCTCATCGTGGGAGCGGTTTACAATGAGCAGTTCTTC.

There are a few counts of this clonotype. The genes are TRBV10-3 and TRBJ1-4, with D perhaps TRBD1 (5 bases). The CDR3 totals 14 residues. V was clipped by 3 bases and J by 10 bases, with 15 bases between them. The germline V gene encodes CDR1 ENHRY and CDR2 SYGVKD. The CDR3 loop reads CAISDLPPGGKLFF. The CDR3 DNA sequence: TGTGCCATCAGTGACCTACCCCCGGGGGGAAAACTGTTTTTT.

This clonotype was observed a handful of times. This chain uses TRBV30 with TRBJ2-2; 11 bases are shared with TRBD2. Germline loops: CDR1 GTSNPN, CDR2 SVGIG (reference sequence). The V segment lost 7 bases and the J segment 3 bases; nucleotides outside the gene matches: 10. The CDR3 is made up of 16 amino acids. The CDR3 protein is CASRTGLAGYTGELFF. Written as DNA, the CDR3 is TGTGCCTCCCGGACCGGACTAGCGGGTTACACCGGGGAGCTGTTTTTT.

In this sample, this clonotype turned up a few times. This chain uses TRBV2 with TRBJ2-3; D perhaps matches TRBD2 (5 bases). The CDR3 has 15 residues. Germline V gene lookup returns CDR1 SNHLY and CDR2 FYNNEI. Trimming pared 7 bases from V and 1 base from J, leaving 15 bases between. CDR3 in amino acids: CASISERVGTDTQYF. The CDR3 DNA follows: TGTGCCAGCATCTCGGAGAGGGTCGGCACAGATACGCAGTATTTT.

On this clonotype: A much larger clone differs by one base, so this may be a read error. CDR3 sequence: CASSLWDTENTIYF. CDR3 in DNA: TGTGCCAGCAGTTTATGGGACACTGAAAACACCATATATTTT. J is TRBJ1-3 and V is TRBV27, with D perhaps matching TRBD1 (6 bases). The V gene's germline CDR1 is MNHEY and CDR2 SMNVEV (reference sequence). V dropped 1 base and J dropped 6 bases, with 10 bases sitting between them. CDR3 length: 14 amino acids.

This clonotype was observed at least ten times. The rearrangement uses TRBV19 and TRBJ1-2; perhaps TRBD1 as D (6 bases). There are 12 residues in the CDR3. CDR1 is LNHDA and CDR2 is SQIVND in the germline V gene (reference sequence). The V and J ends lost 5 bases and 11 bases respectively, with 15 bases between them. The CDR3, as DNA: TGTGCCAGTAGTTCGGGACACCTAAGGTACACCTTC. Encoded protein: CASSSGHLRYTF.

This clonotype was picked up a small number of times. The rearrangement links TRBV7-9 to TRBJ1-1; D remains unclear. V was pared by 3 bases and J by 1 base, with 9 bases between. This CDR3 is built from 14 residues. CDR1 SEHNR and CDR2 FQNEAQ come from the germline V gene (reference sequence). The chain's CDR3 is CASSFDRRNTEAFF. DNA for the CDR3: TGTGCCAGCAGCTTCGATCGGCGGAACACTGAAGCTTTCTTT.

This clonotype has only a few counts. The genes are TRBV3-1 and TRBJ2-7; D ambiguous. The germline gives CDR1 LGHDT, CDR2 YNNKEL (reference sequence). V dropped 0 bases and J dropped 4 bases, with 10 bases sitting between them. The CDR3 is 14 amino acids. CDR3 amino acids: CASSQDWGLYEQYF. The DNA of the CDR3 is TGTGCCAGCAGCCAAGATTGGGGTCTGTACGAGCAGTACTTC.

The V call is TRBV7-8, the J call TRBJ1-6; D call uncertain. This CDR3 is 15 amino acids long. Between the trimmed V and J ends, which lost 1 base and 10 bases, there was a span of 14 bases. CDR1 and CDR2 (germline): SGHVS, FQNEAQ. The chain's CDR3 is CASSLGRGSGSPLHF. The CDR3 DNA follows: TGTGCCAGCAGCTTAGGGCGGGGTTCGGGCTCACCCCTCCACTTT. Full variable domain (remainder filled in from reference TRBV7-8 and TRBJ1-6): GAGVSQSPRYKVAKRGQDVALRCDPISGHVSLFWYQQALGQGPEFLTYFQNEAQLDKSGLPSDRFFAERPEGSVSTLKIQRTQQEDSAVYLCASSLGRGSGSPLHFGNGTRLTVT.

This clonotype was found a few times. This sequence joins TRBV24-1 and TRBJ1-5; D unclear. Between the trimmed V and J ends, which lost 4 bases and 4 bases, there was a span of 10 bases. Germline V lookup: CDR1 KGHDR, CDR2 SFDVKD. The CDR3 is 14 amino acids. The CDR3 spells CATSDPTWNQPQHF. In nucleotides, the CDR3 is TGTGCCACCAGTGACCCGACCTGGAATCAGCCCCAGCATTTT.

This clonotype was seen a handful of times. The junction does not match germline at one end; this may be a read error. The V and J genes are TRBV6-1 and TRBJ1-4; D gene unclear. Germline V lookup: CDR1 MNHNS, CDR2 SASEGT. The CDR3 contains 16 residues. CDR3 sequence: CASSEFDSGSNEKLSF. In DNA form, the CDR3 reads TGTGCCAGCAGTGAATTTGACTCCGGATCGAATGAAAAACTGTCTTTT.

This clonotype occurred many times. The chain has TRBV20-1 and TRBJ2-7, with TRBD2 matching over 9 bases. With 2 bases clipped from V and 1 base from J, the junction kept 6 bases outside the gene matches. Germline CDR1 is DFQATT and CDR2 is SNEGSKA (reference sequence). This CDR3 is 15 amino acids long. CDR3 sequence: CSARNQAGGSYEQYF. The CDR3 DNA reads TGCAGTGCTAGAAACCAAGCGGGAGGATCCTACGAGCAGTACTTC.

This clonotype appeared many times. This chain connects TRBV27 to TRBJ2-3, with 8 bases identical to TRBD2. The trim removed 7 bases at V and 5 bases at J, leaving 8 bases unmatched. The CDR3 runs to 14 residues. Per germline, CDR1 MNHEY and CDR2 SMNVEV (reference sequence). This chain's CDR3 is CASTSAGRVDTQYF. The CDR3 DNA follows: TGTGCCAGCACCTCGGCCGGGAGGGTAGATACGCAGTATTTT.

J is TRBJ2-3 and V is TRBV20-1, with 9 bases aligning to TRBD1. The length of the CDR3 is 13 residues. Germline CDR1 reads DFQATT; CDR2 reads SNEGSKA (reference sequence). The CDR3: CSERGQGTDTQYF. The CDR3 bases are TGCAGCGAAAGGGGACAGGGAACAGATACGCAGTATTTT.

V gene TRBV25-1 combines with J gene TRBJ1-3; 11 nucleotides match TRBD1. The V gene's germline CDR1 is MGHDK and CDR2 SYGVNS. The CDR3 is 18 residues long. V shed 4 bases, J shed 0 bases, and the junction held 8 bases outside the gene matches. CDR3 sequence reads: CASSGSPGQGGSGNTIYF. The DNA for the CDR3 is TGTGCCAGCAGTGGTTCACCGGGACAGGGGGGCTCTGGAAACACCATATATTTT.

This clonotype has only a few counts. The genes are TRBV19 and TRBJ1-1; the D gene is possibly TRBD1 (5 bases). Per the germline V gene, CDR1 is LNHDA and CDR2 is SQIVND (reference sequence). There are 13 residues in the CDR3. V was pared by 5 bases and J by 4 bases, with 11 bases between. CDR3 DNA sequence: TGTGCCAGTAGTGTACGGGGGAGCACTGAAGCTTTCTTT. It yields the protein CASSVRGSTEAFF.

This chain uses TRBV4-3 with TRBJ2-6, with no clear D. Trimming cost V 0 bases and J 3 bases, with 9 bases left between them. Germline CDR1 reads LGHNA; CDR2 reads YSLEER. The CDR3 has 16 amino acids. In DNA, the CDR3 is TGCGCCAGCAGCCAAGATTACGTGGTTGGGGCCAACGTCCTGACTTTC. Its protein product is CASSQDYVVGANVLTF.

In this sample, this clonotype turned up a few times. The chain links TRBV6-1 to TRBJ1-3; D uncertain. This CDR3 contains 15 residues. CDR1 and CDR2 from the germline V gene are MNHNS and SASEGT. V gave up 5 bases and J gave up 4 bases, with 15 bases separating them. The CDR3 bases are TGTGCCAGCAGTACGGACGGGTTCGCAGGAAACACCATATATTTT. This sequence encodes CASSTDGFAGNTIYF.

This clonotype was counted a few times. The V gene is TRBV9, the J gene TRBJ2-3, with 10 positions matching TRBD2. CDR3 size: 16 residues. Germline V lookup: CDR1 SGDLS, CDR2 YYNGEE. With V trimmed by 2 bases and J by 2 bases, 5 bases remained unmatched. The CDR3 DNA follows: TGTGCCAGCAGCGTCTCTCTAGCGGGGGTCACAGATACGCAGTATTTT. It encodes CASSVSLAGVTDTQYF. Based on the CDR3 plus reference TRBV9 and TRBJ2-3, the full variable domain is DSGVTQTPKHLITATGQRVTLRCSPRSGDLSVYWYQQSLDQGLQFLIQYYNGEERAKGNILERFSAQQFPDLHSELNLSSLELGDSALYFCASSVSLAGVTDTQYFGPGTRLTVL.

This clonotype has only a few counts. The gene calls are TRBV9 and TRBJ2-5; D is unclear. Germline loops: CDR1 SGDLS, CDR2 YYNGEE. The CDR3 runs to 13 residues. V was pared by 5 bases and J by 4 bases, with 12 bases between. For the CDR3, the DNA is TGTGCCAGCAGTGGCCAGAGTGGAGAGACCCAGTACTTC. Translating it yields CASSGQSGETQYF. Full variable domain (missing parts from reference TRBV9 and TRBJ2-5): DSGVTQTPKHLITATGQRVTLRCSPRSGDLSVYWYQQSLDQGLQFLIQYYNGEERAKGNILERFSAQQFPDLHSELNLSSLELGDSALYFCASSGQSGETQYFGPGTRLLVL.

This clonotype came up a few times. The chain has TRBV7-2 and TRBJ1-4, with 8 bases matching TRBD1. This CDR3 comprises 17 residues. Germline values: CDR1 SGHTA, CDR2 FQGNSA. The junction had 11 bases not matched to a gene; V was cut back by 5 bases and J by 3 bases. CDR3: CASSVDQGASANEKLFF. The CDR3 region has the DNA TGTGCCAGCAGCGTAGATCAGGGGGCGTCGGCTAATGAAAAACTGTTTTTT.

The chain recombines TRBV5-1 with TRBJ1-6; possible D gene TRBD1, 5 bases. Between the trimmed V and J ends, which lost 0 bases and 5 bases, there was a span of 9 bases. The CDR3 is 15 residues long. Per the germline V gene, CDR1 is SGHRS and CDR2 is YFSETQ. CDR3 loop: CASSLDGADNSPLHF. CDR3 bases: TGCGCCAGCAGCTTGGACGGGGCGGATAATTCACCCCTCCACTTT.

This clonotype was recorded at least ten times. The rearrangement uses TRBV20-1 and TRBJ2-7; tentatively, D is TRBD1 or TRBD2 (6 bases each). This CDR3 is built from 13 residues. Deletions cut 5 bases from V and 5 bases from J, with 16 bases between. The germline CDR1 and CDR2 sequences are DFQATT and SNEGSKA (reference sequence). The CDR3 bases are TGCAGTGCTGGAAGTAAGGGGGGCAACGAGCAGTACTTC. Translation: CSAGSKGGNEQYF.

The chain employs TRBV30 and TRBJ2-2; D remains unclear. V shed 0 bases and J shed 4 bases, with 12 bases lying between them. This CDR3 has 15 residues. CDR1 and CDR2 (germline): GTSNPN, SVGIG (reference sequence). CDR3 sequence: CAWSVARASTGELFF. In DNA form, the CDR3 reads TGTGCCTGGAGTGTAGCAAGGGCCTCCACCGGGGAGCTGTTTTTT.

The chain employs TRBV12-3 or TRBV12-4 and TRBJ1-2; D is unclear. V was clipped by 6 bases and J by 2 bases, with 7 bases between them. There are 12 residues in the CDR3. The DNA of the CDR3 is TGTGCCAGCAGCCAAACAAACTATGGCTACACCTTC. Protein: CASSQTNYGYTF.